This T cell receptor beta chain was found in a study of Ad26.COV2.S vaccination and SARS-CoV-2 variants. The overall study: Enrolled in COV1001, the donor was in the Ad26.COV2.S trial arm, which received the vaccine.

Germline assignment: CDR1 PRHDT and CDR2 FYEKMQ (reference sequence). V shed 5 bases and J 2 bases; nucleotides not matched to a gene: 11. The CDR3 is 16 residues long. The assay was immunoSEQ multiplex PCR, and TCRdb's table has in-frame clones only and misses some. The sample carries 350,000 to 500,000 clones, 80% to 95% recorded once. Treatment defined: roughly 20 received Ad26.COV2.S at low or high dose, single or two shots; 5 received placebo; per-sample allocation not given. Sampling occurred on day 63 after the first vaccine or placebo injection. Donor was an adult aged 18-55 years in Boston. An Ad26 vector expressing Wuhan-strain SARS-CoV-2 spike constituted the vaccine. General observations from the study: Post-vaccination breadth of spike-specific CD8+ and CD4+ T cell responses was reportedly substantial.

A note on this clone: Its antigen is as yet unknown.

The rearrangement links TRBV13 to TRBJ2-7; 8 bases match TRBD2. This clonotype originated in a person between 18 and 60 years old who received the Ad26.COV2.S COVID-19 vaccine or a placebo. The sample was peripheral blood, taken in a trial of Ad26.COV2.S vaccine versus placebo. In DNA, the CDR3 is TGTGCCAGCAGCCCGTCCCCAGCGGGGGCTACCTACGAGCAGTACTTC. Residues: CASSPSPAGATYEQYF.